This entry is about one T cell receptor beta chain. The clone's antigen remains unknown. No base qualities exist here, and no much larger clone lies one base off it. Using the deep immunoSEQ assay, TCR CDR3 regions were amplified from genomic DNA by multiplex PCR. For each cell subset, the extracted genomic DNA was distributed evenly across all wells of several immunoSEQ 96-well plates, and each plate served as one replicate. For sorted subsets, approximately 210 ng genomic DNA, equal to about 30,000 T cell genomes, was loaded into each replicate PCR. Purified libraries were quantified with a Qubit 3.0 fluorometer, sized on a Bioanalyzer 2100, and re-quantified with the KAPA Library Quantification kit. Every immunoSEQ 96-well plate was sequenced on a dedicated single-read 150-cycle Illumina NextSeq 550 flow cell. As for how the authors treated the data: Because the immunoSEQ output held only junctional sequences and lacked quality scores, the filtering could not match the filtering applied to full-length reads. Sequences were annotated with PyIR, a Python wrapper for IgBLAST v1.9, and V/J genes and CDR3 were assigned using IMGT germline references. Reads were filtered out if the reads had weak V/J assignments (E-value above 1e-6), no CDR3, stop codons, out-of-frame junctions, or ambiguous translated residues. V3J clonotypes were defined by identical inferred V gene, J gene, and CDR3 amino acid sequence. To compute the percentage overlap between repertoires, the number of shared unique clonotypes was divided by the size of the smaller repertoire. Richness of each repertoire was evaluated using RTK rarefaction, the Chao1 estimator, and Recon v2.1 estimates of unobserved clonotypes. Generation probabilities were computed with OLGA for all TCRbeta clonotypes obtained by the gDNA method from several donors. TCRdb provides this immuneACCESS table in a form limited to in-frame rearrangements. Some clones are lacking; in checked studies, under half of them reflect an unresolved V gene, and why the rest are absent is not known. V, J and clone size derive from that table, while D and trimming were established from the DNA sequence. Recorded for this sample are 2,100,000 or so clones; 95% of them occurred a single time. The ten largest clones add up to about 0.13% of the sample.

Healthy HIV-negative adults with no recently reported acute infections or vaccinations were included as donors. Every donor was a Caucasian adult living in Nashville, Tennessee, USA. Magnetic negative selection was used to enrich CD4+ T cells, after which naive cells were positively selected on CD45RA and the negative fraction became the memory subset. After blood collection by leukapheresis, PBMCs were isolated using Ficoll-Histopaque density gradient centrifugation and then cryopreserved in the vapor phase of liquid nitrogen. Purity and quantity of every magnetically sorted T cell population were checked by analytical flow cytometry. Genomic DNA was isolated from every sorted fraction and measured by UV absorbance on a Nanodrop 2000c. After removal of 0 bases from V and 5 bases from J, the junction retains 7 bases not matched to a gene. The CDR3 starts with the cysteine, ends with the phenylalanine, and has 16 residues. The retained sequence is limited to the CDR3, 48 bases, with the frame set at the first base. The germline V gene specifies SGHTA as CDR1 and FQGNSA as CDR2.

The data were obtained in a study of shared clonotypes between healthy human individuals (TCRdb year 2020). A note on the overall study: The cohort comprised two women and a few men aged 18 to 49 years. Different laboratories and diverse techniques were used to prepare libraries and sequence TCR repertoires, to increase sequencing depth and limit assay-specific biases. For each donor, CD4 naive and CD4 memory were each given three plates, CD8 naive was given two plates, and CD8 memory was given one plate. The study deeply sequenced blood TCR repertoires of about 5 healthy adults to estimate repertoire size and the extent of clonotype sharing between individuals. Leukapheresis yielded between about 0.94 and 9.5 billion PBMCs per donor.

Points the paper makes about the study in general: Incomplete sequencing was indicated by rarefaction of sorted-subset datasets, despite the large sequencing depth. Higher generation probabilities were observed for clonotypes shared by all four sorted-subset donors than for non-shared clonotypes. Sharing across several donors was observed for roughly 5% of naive CD4, 3.5% of naive CD8, about 2.3% of memory CD4, and roughly 0.4% of memory CD8 clonotypes. The genetic and exposure-history diversity represented was limited by the small number of donors. Pairwise subsampling led to the expectation that sequencing depth would affect the degree of clonotype sharing among donors. Naive subsets generally had larger estimated clonotype richness than memory subsets. Sampling was restricted to blood, and TCR repertoires in tissue are likely to differ from TCR repertoires in blood.

The receptor comes from a man aged 18 to 30 in good health. The chain is made from TRBV7-2 and TRBJ2-3, with 8 bases in between that match TRBD2. Sequencing was performed on naive CD4+ T cells sorted from blood. The cell subset or site label of this sample denotes: CD45RA+ positively selected. The nucleotide sequence reads as follows: TGTGCCAGCAGCTTAGCAGTAATAGCGGGATTAGATACGCAGTATTTT. Its product reads: CASSLAVIAGLDTQYF.